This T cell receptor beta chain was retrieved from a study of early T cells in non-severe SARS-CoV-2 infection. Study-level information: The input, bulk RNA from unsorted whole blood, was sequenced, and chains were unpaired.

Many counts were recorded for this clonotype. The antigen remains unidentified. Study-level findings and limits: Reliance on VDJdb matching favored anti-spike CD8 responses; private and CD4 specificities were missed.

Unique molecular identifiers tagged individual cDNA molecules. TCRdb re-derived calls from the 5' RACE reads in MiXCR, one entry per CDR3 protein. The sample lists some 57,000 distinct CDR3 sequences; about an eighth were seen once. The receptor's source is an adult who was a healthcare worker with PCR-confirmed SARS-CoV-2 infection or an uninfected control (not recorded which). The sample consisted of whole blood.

The CDR3 nucleotides are TGTGCCAGCAGCTCGACAGGGTCCCTAGGGACTGAAGCTTTCTTT. This sequence encodes CASSSTGSLGTEAFF. This chain joins TRBV7-6 and TRBJ1-1; 7 bases agree with TRBD1. Trimming took 4 bases from V and 5 from J; bases not matched to a gene: 10. Germline CDR1 SGHVS, CDR2 FNYEAQ. The CDR3 totals 15 residues. Together with reference TRBV7-6 and TRBJ1-1, the CDR3 gives the full variable domain: GAGVSQSPRYKVTKRGQDVALRCDPISGHVSLYWYRQALGQGPEFLTYFNYEAQQDKSGLPNDRFSAERPEGSISTLTIQRTEQRDSAMYRCASSSTGSLGTEAFFGQGTRLTVV.